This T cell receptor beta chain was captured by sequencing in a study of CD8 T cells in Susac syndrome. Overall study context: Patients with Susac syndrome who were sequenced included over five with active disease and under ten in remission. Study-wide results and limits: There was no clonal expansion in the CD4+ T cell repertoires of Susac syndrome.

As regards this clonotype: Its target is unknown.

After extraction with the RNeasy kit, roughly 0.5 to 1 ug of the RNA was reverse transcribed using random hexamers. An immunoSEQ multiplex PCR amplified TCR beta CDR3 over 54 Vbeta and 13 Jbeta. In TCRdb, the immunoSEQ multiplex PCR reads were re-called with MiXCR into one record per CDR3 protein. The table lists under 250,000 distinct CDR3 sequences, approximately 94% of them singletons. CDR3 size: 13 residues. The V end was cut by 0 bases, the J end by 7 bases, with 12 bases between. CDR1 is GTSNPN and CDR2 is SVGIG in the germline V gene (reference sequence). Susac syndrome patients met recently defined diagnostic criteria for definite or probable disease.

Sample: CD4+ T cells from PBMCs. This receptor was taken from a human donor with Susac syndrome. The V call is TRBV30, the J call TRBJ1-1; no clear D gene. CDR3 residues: CAWSVRRSHEAFF. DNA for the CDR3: TGTGCCTGGAGTGTACGGCGGTCCCATGAAGCTTTCTTT.